This T cell receptor beta chain was sequenced during a study of T cells after yellow fever vaccination. Study-wide results and limits: Compared with primary, the secondary response was weaker and peaked at day 5, not 15.

MiXCR, run by TCRdb on the 5' RACE reads, gives a single entry per CDR3 protein. The sample holds about 22,000 distinct CDR3 sequences, 4% to 6% seen once. This clonotype was recorded at least ten times. The CDR3 extends over 12 amino acids. V lost 1 base and J 6 bases, leaving 4 bases between the germline ends. CDR1 and CDR2 from the germline V gene are LGHNA and YSLEER. Material: PBMCs, either bulk or a sorted T-cell subset (CD4+, CD8+, memory, or dextramer-sorted; not recorded which), obtained 35 to 50 days after the first yellow fever vaccination. This receptor was identified in a man aged 18 to 29 who received the YFV17D yellow fever vaccine. The chain couples TRBV4-3 to TRBJ2-1; D not resolved. CDR3 in DNA: TGCGCCAGCAGCCAAGTTGCCAATGAGCAGTTCTTC. It yields the protein CASSQVANEQFF.